The 8 T cell receptor beta chains listed next were all sequenced from one sample in a study of T cell responses to AZD1222 COVID-19 vaccine. TCRdb's copy holds only in-frame clones and misses some; the assay was immunoSEQ multiplex PCR. The sample lists 130,000 or so clones, about 86% occurring once. Here the sequenced sample was peripheral blood, taken 28 days after the second AZD1222 dose. The receptors come from an adult who received the AZD1222 COVID-19 vaccine.

This clone was seen only once. The chain links TRBV30 to TRBJ1-2; weak D call: TRBD1 (6 bases). Germline lookup yields CDR1 GTSNPN and CDR2 SVGIG (reference sequence). The CDR3 totals 12 residues. Trimming cost V 8 bases and J 8 bases, with 18 bases left between them. CDR3 DNA: TGTGCCAGGTCCGTGAGAGGGGGAGGCTACACCTTC. Translation: CARSVRGGGYTF.

The rearrangement joins TRBV30 to TRBJ2-1; D possibly corresponds to TRBD2 (5 bases). Germline assignment: CDR1 GTSNPN and CDR2 SVGIG (reference sequence). This CDR3 is 13 amino acids long. Trimming stripped 3 bases from V and 10 bases from J, with 16 bases between. CDR3 nucleotide sequence: TGTGCCTGGAGCCCGGACTTGTTCCAGGAGCAGTTCTTC. As protein: CAWSPDLFQEQFF.

The chain links TRBV11-2 to TRBJ2-7, with D hard to call. The CDR3 contains 14 residues. The germline V and J ends were trimmed by 1 base and 0 bases, with 7 bases remaining between them. Looked up from germline, CDR1 is SGHAT and CDR2 is FQNNGV. DNA of the CDR3: TGTGCCAGCAGCTTAGCTGGAGTCTCCTACGAGCAGTACTTC. Translated, it gives CASSLAGVSYEQYF.

In this sample, this clone turned up a few times. The rearrangement uses TRBV6-5 and TRBJ2-5; 8 positions agree with TRBD2. CDR1 and CDR2 from the germline V gene are MNHEY and SVGAGI. The CDR3 spans 16 residues. V was pared by 2 bases and J by 1 base, with 6 bases of the junction left unmatched. CDR3 coding DNA: TGTGCCAGCAGTTACGGGAGCGGGGGCCTCCAAGAGACCCAGTACTTC. Its protein product is CASSYGSGGLQETQYF.

V gene TRBV7-2 combines with J gene TRBJ1-1; 7 nucleotides match TRBD1. Germline lookup yields CDR1 SGHTA and CDR2 FQGNSA. This CDR3 region has 14 residues. Trimming removed 5 bases from V and 3 bases from J; junction bases left unmatched: 6. Here the CDR3 reads CASSPRQGHTEAFF. The CDR3 coding sequence is TGTGCCAGCAGCCCGCGACAGGGACACACTGAAGCTTTCTTT.

A single count supports this clone. The J gene is TRBJ1-5, the V gene TRBV6-6; 10 nucleotides agree with TRBD1. Germline loops: CDR1 MNHNY, CDR2 SVGAGI (reference sequence). The CDR3 has 16 amino acids. Trimming cost V 1 base and J 6 bases; bases outside gene matches: 6. The DNA for the CDR3 is TGTGCCAGCAGTTACTTGGACAGGGGGACGAGTCAGCCCCAGCATTTT. Translated, it gives CASSYLDRGTSQPQHF.

This clone was counted a single time. The sample contains more than one DNA sequence encoding this CDR3. The rearrangement joins TRBV5-1 to TRBJ1-1; unclear D gene. This CDR3 is built from 13 residues. In germline, CDR1 is SGHRS, CDR2 YFSETQ. V was cut by 4 bases and J by 4 bases, with 11 bases left in between. The CDR3 nucleotides are TGCGCCAGCAGCCCCACTGTGGCCACTGAAGCTTTCTTT. This gives the protein CASSPTVATEAFF.

This clone was counted a single time. This chain uses TRBV5-1 with TRBJ1-2; D is uncertain. CDR1 SGHRS and CDR2 YFSETQ come from the germline V gene. With 4 bases removed from V and 4 bases from J, the gap between germline ends came to 11 bases. The CDR3 covers 13 residues. The CDR3 here is CASSLEVSYGYTF. Here the CDR3 DNA reads TGCGCCAGCAGCCTAGAGGTTAGCTATGGCTACACCTTC.